The sequence of this TCR beta chain was determined in a study of vaccination effects on CD4 cells after COVID-19. Study background: Researchers obtained post-vaccine samples at a median of 72 days past the second dose.

Details on this clone: Its antigen is as yet unknown.

Study conclusions and caveats: Marked clonal contraction was seen in infection- and vaccine-induced clones late after vaccination.

Before sequencing, viral peptide pools were used by the ViraFEST assay to expand antigen-specific CD4+ T cells. Following an approximately 10-day culture, CD4+ T cells were purified. Every participant took two doses of the BNT162b2 or mRNA-1273 vaccine. Vaccine recipients, nucleocapsid antibody negative, had no prior SARS-CoV-2 infection. Every well housed two million PBMC, which grew in culture alongside roughly 10 IU/ml IL-2 and roughly 9.8 ug/ml peptides. Repertoires were generated with immunoSEQ multiplex PCR, while TCRdb's copy carries only in-frame clones and drops some. The data contain 65,000 to 95,000 clones, 77% of them singletons. This CDR3 contains 13 residues. V lost 4 bases and J lost 1; bases outside the gene matches: 1. Germline CDR1 SGHRS, CDR2 YFSETQ.

Sequencing used CD4+ T cells from PBMCs cultured with HCoV-OC43 spike peptides, obtained after COVID-19 vaccination. Subset reported: HCoV-OC43 spike overlapping peptide pool stimulation. The chain links TRBV5-1 to TRBJ1-1; 7 bases line up with TRBD1. The TCR comes from a human donor who received a COVID-19 vaccine. This CDR3 is CASSPGGNTEAFF. The CDR3 DNA is TGCGCCAGCAGCCCAGGGGGGAACACTGAAGCTTTCTTT.